This TCR beta chain was observed in a study of cytomegalovirus exposure and HLA in healthy donors. This CDR3 spans 15 amino acids. Germline trimming cut 1 base from V and 4 bases from J; bases unmatched to any gene: 3. Germline lookup yields CDR1 KGHSH and CDR2 LQKENI. The data were produced by immunoSEQ multiplex PCR, yet TCRdb's version contains in-frame clones alone and is incomplete. Among roughly 150,000 clones listed, 86% were seen once. The donors formed part of the approximately 130-subject validation cohort, distinct from the roughly 700-subject first cohort. Findings and caveats of the study: A later analysis found first-cohort TCR clusters tended to co-occur in the 120 validation repertoires. The study listed 164 cytomegalovirus-associated TCR beta chains. In vitro checks showed that three CMV-associated chains really do target CMV antigens.

As concerns this clone: The antigen remains unidentified.

J is TRBJ2-2 and V is TRBV18; 7 bases align to TRBD1. This clonotype originated in a woman aged 25 to 39 in good health and CMV-seronegative. Sequences were obtained from PBMCs. CDR3 amino acids: CASSPRQGPTGELFF. In DNA, the CDR3 is TGTGCCAGCTCACCACGACAGGGTCCCACCGGGGAGCTGTTTTTT.